This TCR beta chain comes out of a study of cytomegalovirus exposure and HLA in healthy donors. On the study more broadly: A prior study identified 117 million unique TCR beta sequences from about 200 million T cells. Samples from HLA-typed donors yielded about 85 million unique TCRs in an early data release.

General study results and limits: With DRB1 most and HLA-C fewest, TCR association rates differed between HLA loci in a later analysis.

About this clone: Its matching antigen is unknown.

PCR amplification relied on 60 Vbeta primers (plus 13 Jbeta primers). TCRdb keeps only in-frame clones here, not all; method: immunoSEQ multiplex PCR. Among 95,000 to 150,000 clones listed, more than 65% were seen once. The specimen sequenced was PBMCs. This receptor was taken from a young man in good health and CMV-seropositive.

The CDR3 nucleotides read TGTGCCAGCGGGGGGGGCGAGCAGTACTTC. Translation: CASGGGEQYF. The rearrangement joins TRBV2 to TRBJ2-5, with 7 bases identical to TRBD2. The better agreement between TRBJ2-7 and the DNA end casts doubt on the J call. Germline CDR1 SNHLY, CDR2 FYNNEI. The CDR3 is 10 amino acids.